These 7 T cell receptor beta chains were sequenced from one sample in a study of blood T cell dynamics during melanoma immunotherapy. Time point specified: pre-treatment baseline. Some clones are missing from TCRdb's copy, which holds only in-frame ones; the method was immunoSEQ multiplex PCR. This table holds 6,000 to 8,500 clones, over 70% found once. Sample: blood, taken from a patient treated with checkpoint blockade. All receptors come from a human donor with melanoma.

V is TRBV6-1 and J is TRBJ2-6; D is unclear. There are 15 residues in the CDR3. Germline CDR1 and CDR2: MNHNS and SASEGT. Trimming removed 2 bases at V and 4 bases at J, with 9 bases between. CDR3 protein: CASSEKALGANVLTF. DNA of the CDR3: TGTGCCAGCAGTGAAAAGGCCCTCGGGGCCAACGTCCTGACTTTC.

The rearrangement links TRBV15 to TRBJ2-7, with D unresolved. The V end lost 0 bases, the J end lost 3 bases, and 6 bases lay between the germline ends. This CDR3 contains 13 residues. Germline V gives CDR1 LNHNV, CDR2 YYDKDF (reference sequence). CDR3 in DNA: TGTGCCACCAGCAGAGATCTGGGCTACGAGCAGTACTTC. Its protein product is CATSRDLGYEQYF.

Only one count was recorded for this clone. The V gene is TRBV2, the J gene TRBJ2-4; tentatively, D is TRBD1 or TRBD2 (7 bases each). CDR1 is SNHLY, CDR2 FYNNEI, per germline. This CDR3 spans 15 amino acids. V lost 6 bases, J lost 5 bases, and 17 bases lay in between. The CDR3 is CASRSGRGRENIQYF. As DNA, the CDR3 is TGTGCCAGCAGAAGTGGCAGGGGGAGGGAAAACATTCAGTACTTC.

This chain links TRBV7-9 with TRBJ1-1, with 7 bases identical to TRBD1. Germline assignment: CDR1 SEHNR and CDR2 FQNEAQ (reference sequence). The CDR3 length is 11 residues. CDR3 residues: CADRPNTEAFF. The CDR3 DNA reads as TGTGCGGACAGGCCAAACACTGAAGCTTTCTTT.

This clone has only one observation. The genes are TRBV11-2 and TRBJ2-3, with 7 nucleotides matching TRBD2. Germline loops: CDR1 SGHAT, CDR2 FQNNGV. The V segment lost 2 bases and the J segment 0 bases; nucleotides outside the gene matches: 5. The CDR3 runs to 16 residues. As DNA, the CDR3 is TGTGCCAGCAGCTTAACACTAGCGATAAGCACAGATACGCAGTATTTT. This sequence encodes CASSLTLAISTDTQYF.

This clone was seen a handful of times. V and J are TRBV27 and TRBJ2-2; the D is unclear. Germline-derived CDR1 and CDR2 are MNHEY and SMNVEV (reference sequence). The CDR3 totals 16 residues. Trimming removed 4 bases at V and 5 bases at J, with 17 bases between. CDR3 bases: TGTGCCAGCAGTTCCTGGGGTTTTCTAGGAACCGGGGAGCTGTTTTTT. Encoded protein: CASSSWGFLGTGELFF.

The chain joins TRBV7-9 to TRBJ1-2; no firm D call. V was cut by 1 base and J by 0 bases, with 6 bases left in between. The CDR3 spans 14 residues. The germline V gene encodes CDR1 SEHNR and CDR2 FQNEAQ (reference sequence). In DNA form, the CDR3 reads TGTGCCAGCAGCTTAGGAGCCTCTAACTATGGCTACACCTTC. It specifies CASSLGASNYGYTF.